The 17 T cell receptor beta chains in this list originate from one sample, sequenced in a study of PD-1 blockade in classical Hodgkin lymphoma. The time point: cycle 4 day 1 (C4D1), after less than 7 weeks of nivolumab. Every patient experienced relapse after autologous stem cell transplantation, and brentuximab vedotin exposure varied. Starting with thawed PBMCs, CD4+ T cells were purified by magnetic negative selection. Sequencing used immunoSEQ multiplex PCR; TCRdb keeps in-frame clones, though not all of them. The sample gives fewer than 30,000 clones, 70% to 85% of which show up once; roughly 0.52% is in the top ten. This specimen consisted of CD4+ T cells from blood, obtained before the fourth cycle of nivolumab. The receptor set was obtained from a human donor with classical Hodgkin lymphoma.

The chain links TRBV5-8 to TRBJ1-3; D call uncertain. Germline V gene data show CDR1 as SGHTS and CDR2 as YDEGEE. Trimming removed 0 bases at V and 2 bases at J, with 15 bases between. The CDR3 runs 17 residues. For the CDR3, the DNA is TGTGCCAGCAGCTTGGTACGGACCAGGAGAACTGGAAACACCATATATTTT. Its protein product is CASSLVRTRRTGNTIYF.

The rearrangement links TRBV21-1 to TRBJ2-1; the D call TRBD2 from the table was never checked on the DNA. TRBV21-1 is a pseudogene. This CDR3 contains 14 residues. This chain's CDR3 is CASNPGTSYNEQFF. As DNA, the CDR3 is TGTGCCAGCAACCCCGGGACTAGCTACAATGAGCAGTTCTTC.

This clone was seen only a few times. The chain has TRBV21-1 and TRBJ2-2; the table gives TRBD2 as D, unverified against the DNA. TRBV21-1 is labeled a pseudogene. This CDR3 has 14 amino acids. As DNA, the CDR3 is TGTGCCAGCAGCTTGAGGCCTCCGTCCGGGGAGCTGTTTTTT. Translated: CASSLRPPSGELFF.

This chain connects TRBV19 to TRBJ2-7; TRBD1 matches 8 bases. V was pared by 6 bases and J by 1 base, with 8 bases of the junction left unmatched. CDR1 is LNHDA, CDR2 SQIVND, per germline (reference sequence). CDR3 length: 15 amino acids. The CDR3 loop is CASSGDRGFSYEQYF. CDR3 nucleotide sequence: TGTGCCAGTAGCGGAGACAGGGGATTTTCCTACGAGCAGTACTTC.

The chain uses TRBV19 and TRBJ2-7; no clear D. Trimming took 5 bases from V and 2 from J, leaving 16 bases between them. Germline V lookup: CDR1 LNHDA, CDR2 SQIVND (reference sequence). This CDR3 comprises 15 residues. CDR3 in amino acids: CASSLRHFPAYEQYF. The CDR3 DNA reads TGTGCCAGTAGTTTAAGACATTTTCCGGCCTACGAGCAGTACTTC.

This sequence joins TRBV19 and TRBJ2-3, with no clear D. V was pared by 4 bases and J by 2 bases, with 13 bases between. CDR1 is LNHDA, CDR2 SQIVND, per germline (reference sequence). The CDR3 is 15 amino acids. In DNA form, the CDR3 reads TGTGCCAGTAGTAATACCCCGCGCCTCACAGATACGCAGTATTTT. Encoded protein: CASSNTPRLTDTQYF. The variable domain in full, with the rest retrieved from reference TRBV19 and TRBJ2-3, is DGGITQSPKYLFRKEGQNVTLSCEQNLNHDAMYWYRQDPGQGLRLIYYSQIVNDFQKGDIAEGYSVSREKKESFPLTVTSAQKNPTAFYLCASSNTPRLTDTQYFGPGTRLTVL.

The chain couples TRBV7-3 to TRBJ2-2; tentatively, D is TRBD1 (5 bases). CDR1 SGHTA and CDR2 FQGTGA come from the germline V gene. Trimming removed 5 bases at V and 2 bases at J, with 15 bases between. The CDR3 is made up of 16 amino acids. The CDR3 loop is CASSMGPGGNTGELFF. The CDR3, as DNA: TGTGCCAGCAGCATGGGGCCCGGCGGTAACACCGGGGAGCTGTTTTTT.

The chain is built from TRBV18 and TRBJ1-1, with TRBD1 matching over 10 bases. Trimming cost V 3 bases and J 5 bases; bases outside gene matches: 6. CDR1 is KGHSH, CDR2 LQKENI, per germline. This CDR3 comprises 15 residues. The CDR3 sequence: CASSPGTGVRTEAFF. DNA of the CDR3: TGTGCCAGCTCACCGGGGACAGGGGTGAGGACTGAAGCTTTCTTT.

This clone was observed a handful of times. The CDR3 is CASSVVSGPGYGYTF. CDR3 bases: TGTGCCAGCAGCGTAGTATCAGGGCCGGGCTATGGCTACACCTTC. The genes are TRBV9 and TRBJ1-2, with D perhaps matching TRBD1 (5 bases). The V gene's germline CDR1 is SGDLS and CDR2 YYNGEE. This CDR3 comprises 15 residues. V was clipped by 0 bases and J by 4 bases, with 13 bases between them.

This clone was observed a handful of times. This chain uses TRBV5-1 with TRBJ1-3; D not resolved. Deletions cut 1 base from V and 0 bases from J, with 8 bases between. The CDR3 extends over 15 amino acids. Germline V gene data show CDR1 as SGHRS and CDR2 as YFSETQ. CDR3 bases: TGCGCCAGCAGCTTGCAGGCGAGCTCTGGAAACACCATATATTTT. This translates into CASSLQASSGNTIYF. Full variable domain (rest looked up from reference TRBV5-1 and TRBJ1-3): KAGVTQTPRYLIKTRGQQVTLSCSPISGHRSVSWYQQTPGQGLQFLFEYFSETQRNKGNFPGRFSGRQFSNSRSEMNVSTLELGDSALYLCASSLQASSGNTIYFGEGSWLTVV.

V and J are TRBV5-1 and TRBJ2-7; D could derive from TRBD1 or TRBD2 (6 bases each). The CDR3 is made up of 14 amino acids. The V gene's germline CDR1 is SGHRS and CDR2 YFSETQ. V gave up 1 base and J gave up 5 bases, with 13 bases separating them. The CDR3 reads CASSLNREVDEQYF. CDR3 nucleotides: TGCGCCAGCAGCTTGAACAGGGAGGTCGACGAGCAGTACTTC.

This clone was seen a single time. The chain couples TRBV6-6 to TRBJ1-2, with D unclear. V dropped 7 bases and J dropped 0 bases, with 3 bases sitting between them. CDR3 length equals 11 residues. Germline-derived CDR1 and CDR2 are MNHNY and SVGAGI (reference sequence). The DNA of the CDR3 is TGTGCCAGCAAAGCTAACTATGGCTACACCTTC. Translation: CASKANYGYTF.

This clone appeared a few times. The chain couples TRBV6-5 to TRBJ2-1; D possibly corresponds to TRBD1 (6 bases). The CDR3 has 15 residues. From germline, CDR1 is MNHEY and CDR2 SVGAGI. The germline V and J ends were trimmed by 0 bases and 8 bases, with 14 bases remaining between them. The DNA of the CDR3 is TGTGCCAGCAGTTACTCGGGGGCGGGCAGGGATGAGCAGTTCTTC. Translation gives CASSYSGAGRDEQFF.

In its sample, this clone was seen a few times. The V and J genes are TRBV9 and TRBJ1-3; a weak D match, TRBD1 (6 bases). V dropped 4 bases and J dropped 2 bases, with 13 bases sitting between them. This CDR3 contains 15 residues. The germline CDR1 and CDR2 sequences are SGDLS and YYNGEE. CDR3 residues: CASSWRGGTGNTIYF. As DNA, the CDR3 is TGTGCCAGCAGCTGGAGGGGGGGAACTGGAAACACCATATATTTT.

The V and J genes are TRBV7-9 and TRBJ2-1; perhaps TRBD1 as D (6 bases). Trimming left V 10 bases short and J 0 bases short, with 19 bases between. The CDR3 consists of 16 residues. Germline lookup yields CDR1 SEHNR and CDR2 FQNEAQ (reference sequence). CDR3 residues: CATNLQGKSSYNEQFF. The CDR3 DNA reads TGTGCCACTAATTTACAGGGCAAGAGCTCCTACAATGAGCAGTTCTTC.

The gene calls are TRBV6-1 and TRBJ2-7, with TRBD1 identical over 12 bases. Per germline, CDR1 MNHNS and CDR2 SASEGT. CDR3 size: 13 residues. Trimming cost V 6 bases and J 5 bases; bases outside gene matches: 2. CDR3 amino acids: CASRGQGADEQYF. The CDR3 DNA is TGTGCCAGCAGGGGACAGGGGGCTGACGAGCAGTACTTC.

The V and J genes are TRBV28 and TRBJ1-5; unclear D gene. The ends were cut back, 4 bases at V and 6 bases at J, with 7 bases in the middle. Germline lookup yields CDR1 MDHEN and CDR2 SYDVKM. This CDR3 comprises 12 residues. CDR3 loop: CASSYIRQPQHF. CDR3 DNA: TGTGCCAGCAGTTATATCCGTCAGCCCCAGCATTTT.